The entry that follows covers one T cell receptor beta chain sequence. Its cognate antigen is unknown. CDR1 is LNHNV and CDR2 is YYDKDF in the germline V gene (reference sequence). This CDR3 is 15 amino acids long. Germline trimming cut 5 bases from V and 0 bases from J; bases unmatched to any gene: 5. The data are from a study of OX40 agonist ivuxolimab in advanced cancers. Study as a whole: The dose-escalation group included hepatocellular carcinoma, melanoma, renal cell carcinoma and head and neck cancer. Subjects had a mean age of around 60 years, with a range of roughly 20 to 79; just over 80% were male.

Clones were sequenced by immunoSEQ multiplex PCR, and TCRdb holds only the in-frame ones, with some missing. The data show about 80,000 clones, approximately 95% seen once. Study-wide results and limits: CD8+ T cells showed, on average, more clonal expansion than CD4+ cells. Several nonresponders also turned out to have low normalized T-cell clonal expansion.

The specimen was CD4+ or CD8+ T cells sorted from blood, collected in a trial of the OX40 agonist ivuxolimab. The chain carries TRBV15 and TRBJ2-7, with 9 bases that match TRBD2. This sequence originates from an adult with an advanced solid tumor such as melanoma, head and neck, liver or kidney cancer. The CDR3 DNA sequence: TGTGCCACCAGCCCCTTAGCGGGGGCCTCCTACGAGCAGTACTTC. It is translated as CATSPLAGASYEQYF.